The 20 T cell receptor delta chains reported below all come from one sample, sequenced in a study of delta chain sequences of gamma delta T cells. TCRdb re-called clones from the 5' RACE reads using CATT. The sample holds over 2,000 delta-chain clones, 25% to 30% seen once. Sequencing was carried out using either unsorted cells or a sorted T cell fraction (not recorded which). All receptors come from a human donor in good health.

This clone was seen only a few times. A read error is possible here, since a much larger clone lies one base away. The CDR3 protein is CACDTLGGRGNELIF. CDR3 nucleotide sequence: TGTGCCTGTGACACGCTTGGGGGCCGCGGCAACGAACTCATCTTT. The V gene is TRDV2, the J gene TRDJ1; D may be TRDD3 (6 bases). The CDR3 runs to 15 residues. Germline values: CDR1 GEAIGNYY, CDR2 EKD. V was shortened by 1 base and J by 9 bases, with 20 bases between the two germline ends.

This clone qualifies as medium-sized. The genes are TRDV2 and TRDJ1; TRDD3 matches at 11 bases. The ends lost 3 bases at V and 1 base at J; junction bases unmatched: 12. Germline-derived CDR1 and CDR2 are GEAIGNYY and EKD. There are 18 residues in the CDR3. The CDR3 DNA reads as TGTGCCTGTGACCCCCTTATACTGGGGGATAGAAGCACCGATAAACTCATCTTT. It translates to CACDPLILGDRSTDKLIF.

The V gene remains uncalled, whereas the J gene is TRDJ1; TRDD3, the table's D call, was not compared with the DNA. This CDR3 comprises 28 residues. The DNA for the CDR3 is TGCAGTGGTATCAACGCAGAGTGGCTTGTTCTACTCTCTTGGGGGACACACAATAGGAGGGTTCTTGTCGATAAACTCATCTTT. Translation: CSGINAEWLVLLSWGTHNRRVLVDKLIF.

This clone ranks as medium-sized. The V gene is TRDV2, the J gene TRDJ1; the match to TRDD3 covers 7 bases. V was pared by 3 bases and J by 1 base, with 7 bases of the junction left unmatched. From germline, CDR1 is GEAIGNYY and CDR2 EKD. The CDR3 has 15 residues. CDR3 in DNA: TGTGCCTGTGACCACGTACTGGGGATCACCGATAAACTCATCTTT. Its translation: CACDHVLGITDKLIF.

This clone has just a few counts. The V gene is TRDV2, the J gene TRDJ1; 8 bases agree with TRDD3. The CDR3 runs 18 residues. Germline CDR1 GEAIGNYY, CDR2 EKD. V lost 0 bases to trimming and J lost 0 bases; unmatched junction nucleotides: 11. The CDR3 DNA follows: TGTGCCTGTGACACCCTATCTGGGGGACACCTTTACACCGATAAACTCATCTTT. It specifies CACDTLSGGHLYTDKLIF.

A note on this clone: A far larger clone is only one base removed, so a read error is likely. The sample holds other DNA sequences that translate to the same CDR3. The chain combines TRDV2 with TRDJ1; D perhaps matches TRDD3 (5 bases). CDR3 size: 15 residues. Trimming left V 0 bases short and J 2 bases short, with 12 bases between. Germline V gene lookup returns CDR1 GEAIGNYY and CDR2 EKD. In DNA form, the CDR3 reads TGTGCCTGTGACACCGTAGGGGGGGTGACCGATAAACTCATCTTT. Translation: CACDTVGGVTDKLIF.

Notes on this clone: A clone one base away is much larger, so this may be a read error. This chain joins TRDV2 and TRDJ1, with 9 nucleotides matching TRDD3. With 3 bases clipped from V and 5 bases from J, the junction kept 21 bases outside the gene matches. Germline CDR1 is GEAIGNYY and CDR2 is EKD. This CDR3 comprises 19 residues. For the CDR3, the DNA is TGTGCCTGTGACGAGATTACAGCCGATACTGGGGGACAGACGGATAAACTCATCTTT. Residues: CACDEITADTGGQTDKLIF.

Concerning this clone: With a much larger clone just one base away, this may be a read error. V usage is TRDV2 and J usage is TRDJ3; D is possibly TRDD3 (6 bases). The CDR3 contains 28 residues. The germline V and J ends were trimmed by 0 bases and 0 bases, with 41 bases remaining between them. Germline V gene data show CDR1 as GEAIGNYY and CDR2 as EKD. CDR3 region: CACDTGGPSSCDTRQIPSSSWDTRQMFF. The CDR3 bases are TGTGCCTGTGACACCGGGGGACCCAGCTCCTGTGACACCCGACAGATACCCTCCAGCTCCTGGGACACCCGACAGATGTTTTTC.

Comments on this clone: A read error likely explains this, since a far larger clone differs by one base. This chain links TRDV2 with TRDJ1; D might be TRDD3 (5 bases). Per germline, CDR1 GEAIGNYY and CDR2 EKD. The CDR3 loop spans 19 amino acids. Trimming took off 0 bases at V and 0 bases at J, with 22 bases between the two ends. The CDR3 spells CACDTVCTRGNTYTDKLIF. The CDR3, as DNA: TGTGCCTGTGACACCGTATGTACAAGGGGAAACACGTACACCGATAAACTCATCTTT.

Concerning this clone itself: Given a far larger clone just one base away, this is likely a sequencing read error. This same CDR3 is encoded by further DNA sequences in the sample. The rearrangement joins TRDV2 to TRDJ1, with TRDD3 identical over 7 bases. The CDR3 is 15 residues long. Germline CDR1 and CDR2: GEAIGNYY and EKD. The V and J ends lost 0 bases and 5 bases, in that order; junction bases with no gene match: 8. The DNA of the CDR3 is TGTGCCTGTGACACCGTGGGGGACCGGGCAGATAAACTCATCTTT. Residues: CACDTVGDRADKLIF.

Within the sample, this clone is medium-sized. This chain uses TRDV2 with TRDJ1; the D is unclear. The V gene lost 3 bases and the J gene lost 3 bases, with 16 bases spanning the gap. This CDR3 comprises 15 residues. Germline V CDR1 and CDR2: GEAIGNYY, EKD. The CDR3 DNA is TGTGCCTGTGACGCCCTTGGGAGAGAACCCGATAAACTCATCTTT. Protein: CACDALGREPDKLIF.

A note on this clone: One junction end does not reproduce the germline sequence, and a read error may be involved. This chain joins TRDV2 and TRDJ3; TRDD3 aligns across 9 bases. The CDR3 is 14 amino acids. Germline V gives CDR1 GEAIGNYY, CDR2 EKD. CDR3 sequence reads: CACDTLGDTRQMFF. In DNA, the CDR3 is TGTGCCTGTGACACGCTGGGGGATACCCGACAGATGTTTTTC.

This clone is classed as medium-sized. V usage is TRDV2 and J usage is TRDJ3; 11 nucleotides match TRDD3. CDR3 length: 23 residues. From germline, CDR1 is GEAIGNYY and CDR2 EKD. The V gene end was trimmed by 1 base and the J gene end by 1 base; junction bases not matched to a gene: 17. CDR3 residues: CACDTGGMGDTSVVSWDTRQMFF. The CDR3 coding sequence is TGTGCCTGTGACACTGGAGGCATGGGGGATACGAGTGTCGTTTCCTGGGACACCCGACAGATGTTTTTC.

This clone is classed as medium-sized (0.01 to 0.1%). The chain recombines TRDV2 with TRDJ1; TRDD3 agrees at 10 bases. CDR1 and CDR2 from the germline V gene are GEAIGNYY and EKD. The CDR3 has 16 residues. The ends lost 2 bases at V and 1 base at J; junction bases unmatched: 6. The CDR3 sequence: CACDKLGDRATDKLIF. CDR3 sequence (DNA): TGTGCCTGTGACAAACTGGGGGATCGAGCCACCGATAAACTCATCTTT.

No V gene was called, and the J gene is TRDJ1; TRDD3 is the table's D call, not checked against the DNA. This CDR3 has 18 amino acids. The CDR3 sequence is CSVLGGSLLRTGGSKLIF. The CDR3 nucleotides read TGTTCAGTTCTTGGGGGCTCTTTACTACGAACTGGGGGATCTAAACTCATCTTT.

Of note for this clone: The mismatch at residue 13 between this DNA's translation and the TCRdb protein of a much larger clone likely reflects a read error; the protein shown is translated from the DNA. This chain connects TRDV2 to TRDJ3; perhaps TRDD3 as D (5 bases). This CDR3 is built from 18 residues. Germline CDR1 is GEAIGNYY and CDR2 is EKD. The CDR3 region has the DNA TGTGCCTGTGACACCTTAATCGGTAGCTCCTGGGACCCCCGACAGATGTTTTTC. Translating it yields CACDTLIGSSWDPRQMFF.

In this sample, this clone is medium-sized. CDR3 region: CACDTLDWGTSLTTDKLIF. CDR3 sequence (DNA): TGTGCCTGTGACACGCTTGACTGGGGGACGTCCCTGACCACCGATAAACTCATCTTT. This chain uses TRDV2 with TRDJ1, with 9 positions matching TRDD3. Trimming removed 1 base from V and 1 base from J; junction bases left unmatched: 15. The CDR3 loop spans 19 amino acids. Germline CDR1 and CDR2: GEAIGNYY and EKD.

The rearrangement links TRDV2 to TRDJ1; 10 bases agree with TRDD3. The trim removed 3 bases at V and 5 bases at J, leaving 8 bases unmatched. Germline V gene data show CDR1 as GEAIGNYY and CDR2 as EKD. CDR3 length equals 15 residues. CDR3 coding DNA: TGTGCCTGTGACTTACTGGGGGATGATAGAGATAAACTCATCTTT. Protein: CACDLLGDDRDKLIF.

By proportion, this clone is medium-sized. The rearrangement joins TRDV2 to TRDJ3; 11 nucleotides align to TRDD3. The CDR3 covers 20 residues. Germline-derived CDR1 and CDR2 are GEAIGNYY and EKD. Losses at the gene ends were 4 bases for V and 1 base for J; bases not matched to a gene: 11. CDR3 nucleotides: TGTGCCTGTGATGCTCCGATGGGGGATACGAGTTCCTGGGACACCCGACAGATGTTTTTC. Encoded protein: CACDAPMGDTSSWDTRQMFF.

Turning to this clone: The amino acid sequence in TCRdb belongs to a much larger clone and departs from this DNA's translation at residues 5 and 6, likely a sequencing read error; the sequence shown is translated from the DNA. CDR3 loop: CACDPLGKKEWDTRQMFF. The CDR3 nucleotides are TGTGCCTGTGACCCCTTGGGGAAGAAGGAGTGGGACACCCGACAGATGTTTTTC. The V call is TRDV2, the J call TRDJ3; D is perhaps TRDD3 (5 bases). With 3 bases removed from V and 4 bases from J, the gap between germline ends came to 18 bases. Germline CDR1 GEAIGNYY, CDR2 EKD. The CDR3 runs 18 residues.